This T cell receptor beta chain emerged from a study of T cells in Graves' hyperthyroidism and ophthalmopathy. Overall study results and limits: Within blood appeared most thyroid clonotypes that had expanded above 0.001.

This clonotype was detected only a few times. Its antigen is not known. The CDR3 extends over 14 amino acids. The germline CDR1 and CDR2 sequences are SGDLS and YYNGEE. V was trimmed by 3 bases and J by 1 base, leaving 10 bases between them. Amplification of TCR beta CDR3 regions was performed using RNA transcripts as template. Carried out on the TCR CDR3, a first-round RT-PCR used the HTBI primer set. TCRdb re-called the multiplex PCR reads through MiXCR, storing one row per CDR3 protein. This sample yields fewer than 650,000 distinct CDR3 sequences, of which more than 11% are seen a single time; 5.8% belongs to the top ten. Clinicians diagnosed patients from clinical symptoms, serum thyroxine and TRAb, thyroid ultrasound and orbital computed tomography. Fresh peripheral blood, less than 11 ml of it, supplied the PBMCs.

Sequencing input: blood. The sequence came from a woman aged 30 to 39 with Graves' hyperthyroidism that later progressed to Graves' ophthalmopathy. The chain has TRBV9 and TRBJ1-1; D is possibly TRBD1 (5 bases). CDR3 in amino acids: CASSAFQGNTEAFF. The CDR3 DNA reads TGTGCCAGCAGCGCCTTCCAGGGGAACACTGAAGCTTTCTTT.